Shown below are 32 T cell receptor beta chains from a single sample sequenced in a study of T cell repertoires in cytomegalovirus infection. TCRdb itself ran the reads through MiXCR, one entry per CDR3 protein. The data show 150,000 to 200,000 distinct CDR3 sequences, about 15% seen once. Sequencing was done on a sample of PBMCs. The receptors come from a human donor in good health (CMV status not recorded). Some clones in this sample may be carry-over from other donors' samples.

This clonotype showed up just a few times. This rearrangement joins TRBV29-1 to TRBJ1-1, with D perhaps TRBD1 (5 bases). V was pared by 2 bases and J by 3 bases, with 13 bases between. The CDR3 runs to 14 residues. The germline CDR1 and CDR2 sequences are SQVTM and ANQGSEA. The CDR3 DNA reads TGCAGCGTTGAATCCCGGGGGGGGGACACTGAAGCTTTCTTT. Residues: CSVESRGGDTEAFF.

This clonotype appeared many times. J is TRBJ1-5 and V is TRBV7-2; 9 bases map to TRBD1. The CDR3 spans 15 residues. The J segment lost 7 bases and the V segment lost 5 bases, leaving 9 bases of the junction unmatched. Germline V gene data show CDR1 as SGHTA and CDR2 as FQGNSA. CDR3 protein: CASSPGQGVGQPQHF. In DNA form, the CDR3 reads TGTGCCAGCAGCCCGGGACAGGGAGTCGGGCAGCCCCAGCATTTT.

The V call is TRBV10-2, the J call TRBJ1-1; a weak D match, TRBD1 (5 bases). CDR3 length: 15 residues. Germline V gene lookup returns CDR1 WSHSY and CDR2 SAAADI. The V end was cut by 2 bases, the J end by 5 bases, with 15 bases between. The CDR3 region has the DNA TGCGCCAGCAGTGAGAGGAGCCCCCAGGGTACTGAAGCTTTCTTT. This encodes CASSERSPQGTEAFF.

For the CDR3, the DNA is TGTGCCAGCAGCCAGACTAGCGGGAGGGGAGCTGAGCAGTTCTTC. Its translation is CASSQTSGRGAEQFF. The genes are TRBV7-3 and TRBJ2-1, with 14 bases matching TRBD2. The CDR3 is 15 amino acids. With V trimmed by 5 bases and J by 9 bases, 6 bases remained unmatched. Germline V gives CDR1 SGHTA, CDR2 FQGTGA.

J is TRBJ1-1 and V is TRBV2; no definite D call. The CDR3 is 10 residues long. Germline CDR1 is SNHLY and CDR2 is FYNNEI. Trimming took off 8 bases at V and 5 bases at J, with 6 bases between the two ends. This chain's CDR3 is CASGVTEAFF. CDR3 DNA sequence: TGTGCCAGCGGGGTTACTGAAGCTTTCTTT. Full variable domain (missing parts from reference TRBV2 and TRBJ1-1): EPEVTQTPSHQVTQMGQEVILRCVPISNHLYFYWYRQILGQKVEFLVSFYNNEISEKSEIFDDQFSVERPDGSNFTLKIRSTKLEDSAMYFCASGVTEAFFGQGTRLTVV.

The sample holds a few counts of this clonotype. DNA of the CDR3: TGTGCCAGCAGTCATAGACCTACGTACACTGAAGCTTTCTTT. Protein: CASSHRPTYTEAFF. The V and J genes are TRBV12-3 or TRBV12-4 and TRBJ1-1; no clear D. The CDR3 totals 14 residues. V was shortened by 5 bases and J by 3 bases, with 13 bases between the two germline ends.

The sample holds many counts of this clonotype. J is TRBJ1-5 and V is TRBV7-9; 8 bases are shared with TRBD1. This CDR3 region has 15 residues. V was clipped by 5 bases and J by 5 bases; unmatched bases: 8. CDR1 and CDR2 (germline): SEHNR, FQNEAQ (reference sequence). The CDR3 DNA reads TGTGCCAGCAGCCACGGGACAGGTGTCGATCAGCCCCAGCATTTT. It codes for CASSHGTGVDQPQHF.

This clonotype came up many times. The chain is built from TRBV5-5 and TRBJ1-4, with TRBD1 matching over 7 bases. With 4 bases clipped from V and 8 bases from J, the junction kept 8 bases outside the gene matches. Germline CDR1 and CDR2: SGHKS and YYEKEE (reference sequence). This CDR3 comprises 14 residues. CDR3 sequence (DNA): TGTGCCAGCAGCCACACAGGGGTCAGAGAAAAACTGTTTTTT. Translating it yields CASSHTGVREKLFF.

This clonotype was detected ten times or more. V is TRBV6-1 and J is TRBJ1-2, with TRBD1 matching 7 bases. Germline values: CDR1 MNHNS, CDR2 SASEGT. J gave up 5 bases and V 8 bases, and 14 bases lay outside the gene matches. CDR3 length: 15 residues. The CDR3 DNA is TGTGCCAGCGGTCTCCCGGGACAGCTTTTTTATGGCTACACCTTC. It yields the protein CASGLPGQLFYGYTF.

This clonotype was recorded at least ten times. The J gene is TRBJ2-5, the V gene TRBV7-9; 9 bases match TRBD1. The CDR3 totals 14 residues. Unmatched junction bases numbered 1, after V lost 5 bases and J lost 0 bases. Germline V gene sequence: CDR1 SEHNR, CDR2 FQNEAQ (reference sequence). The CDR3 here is CASSRTGDQETQYF. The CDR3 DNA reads TGTGCCAGCAGCAGGACAGGGGACCAAGAGACCCAGTACTTC.

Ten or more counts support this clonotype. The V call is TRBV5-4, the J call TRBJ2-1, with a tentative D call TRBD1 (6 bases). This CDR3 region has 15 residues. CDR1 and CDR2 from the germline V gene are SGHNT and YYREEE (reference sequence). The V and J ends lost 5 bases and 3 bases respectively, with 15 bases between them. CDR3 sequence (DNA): TGTGCCAGCAGTCGCCGGGACACCATCTACAATGAGCAGTTCTTC. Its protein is CASSRRDTIYNEQFF.

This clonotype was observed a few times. The CDR3 DNA sequence: TGTGCCAGCAGTTACTCTAGCGAGCAGTTCTTC. This codes for CASSYSSEQFF. The chain combines TRBV6-5 with TRBJ2-1; D not resolved. Germline V gives CDR1 MNHEY, CDR2 SVGAGI. V gave up 0 bases and J gave up 10 bases, with 4 bases separating them. The CDR3 has 11 amino acids.

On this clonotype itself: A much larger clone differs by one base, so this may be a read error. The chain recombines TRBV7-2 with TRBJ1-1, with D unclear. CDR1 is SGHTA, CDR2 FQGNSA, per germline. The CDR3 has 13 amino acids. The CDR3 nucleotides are TGTGCCAGCAGCCTAAGCAGAAGCACTAAAGCTTTCTTT. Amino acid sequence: CASSLSRSTKAFF.

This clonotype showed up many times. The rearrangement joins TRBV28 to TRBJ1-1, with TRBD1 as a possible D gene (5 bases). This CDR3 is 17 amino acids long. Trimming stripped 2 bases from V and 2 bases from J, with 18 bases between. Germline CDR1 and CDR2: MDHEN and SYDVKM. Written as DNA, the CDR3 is TGTGCCAGCAGTTTACTCAGGGTACCCCGACGTAACACTGAAGCTTTCTTT. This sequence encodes CASSLLRVPRRNTEAFF.

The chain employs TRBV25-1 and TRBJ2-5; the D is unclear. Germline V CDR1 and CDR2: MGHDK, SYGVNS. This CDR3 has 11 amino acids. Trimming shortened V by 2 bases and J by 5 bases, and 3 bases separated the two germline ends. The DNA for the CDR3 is TGTGCCAGCAGTGAAACGGAGACCCAGTACTTC. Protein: CASSETETQYF.

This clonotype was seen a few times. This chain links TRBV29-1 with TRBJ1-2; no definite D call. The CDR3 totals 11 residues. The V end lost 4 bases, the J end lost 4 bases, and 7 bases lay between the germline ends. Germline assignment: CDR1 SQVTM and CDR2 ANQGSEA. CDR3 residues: CSVVPSYGYTF. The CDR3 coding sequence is TGCAGCGTTGTCCCCAGCTATGGCTACACCTTC. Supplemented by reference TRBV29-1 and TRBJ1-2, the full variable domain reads SAVISQKPSRDICQRGTSLTIQCQVDSQVTMMFWYRQQPGQSLTLIATANQGSEATYESGFVIDKFPISRPNLTFSTLTVSNMSPEDSSIYLCSVVPSYGYTFGSGTRLTVV.

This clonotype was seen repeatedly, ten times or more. CDR3 sequence reads: CASSLEWDVARHF. The CDR3 DNA reads TGTGCCAGCAGCTTAGAATGGGACGTGGCTCGGCATTTT. The V and J genes are TRBV7-2 and TRBJ1-5, with a tentative D call TRBD1 (5 bases). Trimming left V 1 base short and J 15 bases short, with 16 bases between. CDR1 SGHTA and CDR2 FQGNSA come from the germline V gene. The CDR3 spans 13 residues. Full variable domain (missing parts from reference TRBV7-2 and TRBJ1-5): GAGVSQSPSNKVTEKGKDVELRCDPISGHTALYWYRQSLGQGLEFLIYFQGNSAPDKSGLPSDRFSAERTGGSVSTLTIQRTQQEDSAVYLCASSLEWDVARHFGDGTRLSIL.

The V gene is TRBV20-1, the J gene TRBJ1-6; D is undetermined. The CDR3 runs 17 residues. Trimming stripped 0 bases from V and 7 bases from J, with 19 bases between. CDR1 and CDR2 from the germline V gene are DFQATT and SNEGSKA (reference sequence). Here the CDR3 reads CSARDFVVSVTNSPLHF. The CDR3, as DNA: TGCAGTGCTAGAGATTTTGTCGTCAGTGTAACGAATTCACCCCTCCACTTT.

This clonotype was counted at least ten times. In nucleotides, the CDR3 is TGTGCCAGCAGTTTCGCGTCCTCCTACGAGCAGTACTTC. Translating it yields CASSFASSYEQYF. The rearrangement uses TRBV12-3 or TRBV12-4 and TRBJ2-7; D call uncertain. The CDR3 is made up of 13 amino acids. V was cut by 3 bases and J by 0 bases, with 6 bases left in between.

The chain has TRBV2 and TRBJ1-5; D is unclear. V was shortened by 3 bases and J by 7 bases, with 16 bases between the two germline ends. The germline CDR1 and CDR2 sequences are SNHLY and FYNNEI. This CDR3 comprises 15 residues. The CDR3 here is CASSDLRGGGQPQHF. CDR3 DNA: TGTGCCAGCAGTGATTTGCGGGGAGGAGGGCAGCCCCAGCATTTT.

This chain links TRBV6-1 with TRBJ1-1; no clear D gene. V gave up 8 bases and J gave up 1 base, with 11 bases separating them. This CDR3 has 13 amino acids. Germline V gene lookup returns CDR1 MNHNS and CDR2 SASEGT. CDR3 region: CASPPDGNTEAFF. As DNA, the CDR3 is TGTGCCAGCCCACCGGACGGGAACACTGAAGCTTTCTTT.

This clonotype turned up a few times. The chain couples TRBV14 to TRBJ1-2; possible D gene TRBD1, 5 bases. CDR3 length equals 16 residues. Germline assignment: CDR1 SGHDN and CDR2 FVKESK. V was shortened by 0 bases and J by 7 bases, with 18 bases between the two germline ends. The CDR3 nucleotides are TGTGCCAGCAGCCAAGACTTTACAGGCAAGGGAGGTGGCTACACCTTC. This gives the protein CASSQDFTGKGGGYTF. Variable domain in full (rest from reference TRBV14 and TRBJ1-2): EAGVTQFPSHSVIEKGQTVTLRCDPISGHDNLYWYRRVMGKEIKFLLHFVKESKQDESGMPNNRFLAERTGGTYSTLKVQPAELEDSGVYFCASSQDFTGKGGGYTFGSGTRLTVV.

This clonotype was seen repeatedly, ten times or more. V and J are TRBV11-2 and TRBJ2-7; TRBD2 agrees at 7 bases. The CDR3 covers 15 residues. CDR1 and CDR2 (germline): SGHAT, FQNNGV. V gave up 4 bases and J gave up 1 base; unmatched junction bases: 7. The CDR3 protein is CASSSRGGGSYEQYF. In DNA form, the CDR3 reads TGTGCCAGCAGCTCTCGCGGGGGAGGGTCCTACGAGCAGTACTTC.

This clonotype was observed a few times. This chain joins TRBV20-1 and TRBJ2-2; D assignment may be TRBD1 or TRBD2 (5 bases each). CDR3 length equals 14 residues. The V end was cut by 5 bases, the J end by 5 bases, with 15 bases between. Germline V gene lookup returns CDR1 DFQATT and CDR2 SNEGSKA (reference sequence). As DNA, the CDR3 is TGCAGTGCTGAGGGGCCCCACCCAACCGGGGAGCTGTTTTTT. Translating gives CSAEGPHPTGELFF.

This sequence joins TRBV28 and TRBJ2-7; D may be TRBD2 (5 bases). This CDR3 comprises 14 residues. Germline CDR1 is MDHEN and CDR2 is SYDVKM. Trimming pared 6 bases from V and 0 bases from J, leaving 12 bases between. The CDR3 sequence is CASSPASFSYEQYF. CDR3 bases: TGTGCCAGCAGCCCTGCTAGCTTCTCCTACGAGCAGTACTTC.

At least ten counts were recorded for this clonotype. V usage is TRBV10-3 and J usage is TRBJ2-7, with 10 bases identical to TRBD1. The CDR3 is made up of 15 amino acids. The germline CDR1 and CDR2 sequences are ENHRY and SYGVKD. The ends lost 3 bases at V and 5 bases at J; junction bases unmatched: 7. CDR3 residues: CAISDPGTGENEQYF. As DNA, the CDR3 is TGTGCCATCAGTGACCCCGGGACAGGGGAAAACGAGCAGTACTTC.

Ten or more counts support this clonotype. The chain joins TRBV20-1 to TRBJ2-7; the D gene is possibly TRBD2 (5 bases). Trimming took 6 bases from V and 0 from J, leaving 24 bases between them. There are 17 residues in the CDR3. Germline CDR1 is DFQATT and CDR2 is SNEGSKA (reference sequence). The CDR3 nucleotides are TGCAGTGCCCCCCCGCCCACGACTACGCGCGGCTCCTACGAGCAGTACTTC. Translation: CSAPPPTTTRGSYEQYF.

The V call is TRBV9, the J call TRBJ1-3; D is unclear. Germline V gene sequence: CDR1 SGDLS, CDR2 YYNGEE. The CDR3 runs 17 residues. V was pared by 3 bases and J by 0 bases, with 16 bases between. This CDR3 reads CASSEEQTQSSGNTIYF. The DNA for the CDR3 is TGTGCCAGCAGCGAGGAACAGACCCAGAGCTCTGGAAACACCATATATTTT.

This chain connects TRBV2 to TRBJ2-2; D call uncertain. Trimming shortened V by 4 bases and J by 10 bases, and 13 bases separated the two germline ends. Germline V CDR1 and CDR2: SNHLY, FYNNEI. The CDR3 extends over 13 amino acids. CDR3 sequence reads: CASSGKSHEELFF. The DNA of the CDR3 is TGTGCCAGCAGTGGGAAGTCGCATGAGGAGCTGTTTTTT.

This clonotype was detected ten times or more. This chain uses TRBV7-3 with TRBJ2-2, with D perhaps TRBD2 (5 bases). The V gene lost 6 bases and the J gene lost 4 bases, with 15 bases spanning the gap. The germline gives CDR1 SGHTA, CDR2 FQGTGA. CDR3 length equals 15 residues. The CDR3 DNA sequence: TGTGCCAGCAGTCTAACCCCGGACTTCACCGGGGAGCTGTTTTTT. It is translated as CASSLTPDFTGELFF.

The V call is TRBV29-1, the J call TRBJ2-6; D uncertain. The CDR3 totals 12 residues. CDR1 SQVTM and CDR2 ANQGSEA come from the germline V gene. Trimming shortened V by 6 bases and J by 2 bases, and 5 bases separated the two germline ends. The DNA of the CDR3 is TGCAGCGTGCGGACTGGGGCCAACGTCCTGACTTTC. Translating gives CSVRTGANVLTF. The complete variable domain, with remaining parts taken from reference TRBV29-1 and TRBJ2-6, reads SAVISQKPSRDICQRGTSLTIQCQVDSQVTMMFWYRQQPGQSLTLIATANQGSEATYESGFVIDKFPISRPNLTFSTLTVSNMSPEDSSIYLCSVRTGANVLTFGAGSRLTVL.

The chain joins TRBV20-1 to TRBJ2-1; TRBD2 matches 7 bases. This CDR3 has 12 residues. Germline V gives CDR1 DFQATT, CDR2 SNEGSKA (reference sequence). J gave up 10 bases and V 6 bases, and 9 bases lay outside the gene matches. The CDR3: CSAGGWGLEQFF. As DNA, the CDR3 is TGCAGTGCGGGAGGGTGGGGGTTGGAGCAGTTCTTC.